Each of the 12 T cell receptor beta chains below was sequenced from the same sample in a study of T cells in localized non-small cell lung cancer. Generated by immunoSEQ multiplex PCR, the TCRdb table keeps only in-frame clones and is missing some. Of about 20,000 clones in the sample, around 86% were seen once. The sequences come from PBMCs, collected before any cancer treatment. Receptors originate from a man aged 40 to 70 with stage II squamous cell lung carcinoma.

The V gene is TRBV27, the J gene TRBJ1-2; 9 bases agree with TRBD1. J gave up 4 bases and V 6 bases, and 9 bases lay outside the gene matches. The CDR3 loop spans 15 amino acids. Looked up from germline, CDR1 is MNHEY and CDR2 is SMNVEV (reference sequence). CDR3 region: CASRSPGQGLYGYTF. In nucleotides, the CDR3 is TGTGCCAGCAGGTCGCCGGGACAGGGTCTCTATGGCTACACCTTC.

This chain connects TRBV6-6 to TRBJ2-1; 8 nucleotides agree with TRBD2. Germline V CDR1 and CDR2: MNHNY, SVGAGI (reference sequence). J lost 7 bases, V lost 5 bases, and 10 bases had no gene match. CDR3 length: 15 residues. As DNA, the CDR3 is TGTGCCAGCAGTCCCCAGCGGGAGTTTTTGAATGAGCAGTTCTTC. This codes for CASSPQREFLNEQFF.

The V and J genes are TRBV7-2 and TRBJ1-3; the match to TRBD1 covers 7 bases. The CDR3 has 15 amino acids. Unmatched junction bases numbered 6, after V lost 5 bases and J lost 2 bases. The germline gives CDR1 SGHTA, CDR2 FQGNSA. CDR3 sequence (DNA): TGTGCCAGCAGCAGACAGGGCCGCACTGGAAACACCATATATTTT. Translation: CASSRQGRTGNTIYF.

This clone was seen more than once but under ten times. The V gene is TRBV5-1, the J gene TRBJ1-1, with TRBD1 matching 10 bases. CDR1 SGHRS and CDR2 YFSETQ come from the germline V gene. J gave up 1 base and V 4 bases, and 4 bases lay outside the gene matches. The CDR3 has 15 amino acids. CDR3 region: CASSHDRGRNTEAFF. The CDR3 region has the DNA TGCGCCAGCAGCCATGACAGGGGGCGGAACACTGAAGCTTTCTTT.

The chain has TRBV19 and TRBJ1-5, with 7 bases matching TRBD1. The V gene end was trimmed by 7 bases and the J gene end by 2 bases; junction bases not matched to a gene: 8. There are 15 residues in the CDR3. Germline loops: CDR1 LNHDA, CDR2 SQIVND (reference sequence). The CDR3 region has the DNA TGTGCCAGTAAACAGGGGCCTGGGGGCAATCAGCCCCAGCATTTT. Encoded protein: CASKQGPGGNQPQHF. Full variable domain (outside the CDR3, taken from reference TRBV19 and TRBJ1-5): DGGITQSPKYLFRKEGQNVTLSCEQNLNHDAMYWYRQDPGQGLRLIYYSQIVNDFQKGDIAEGYSVSREKKESFPLTVTSAQKNPTAFYLCASKQGPGGNQPQHFGDGTRLSIL.

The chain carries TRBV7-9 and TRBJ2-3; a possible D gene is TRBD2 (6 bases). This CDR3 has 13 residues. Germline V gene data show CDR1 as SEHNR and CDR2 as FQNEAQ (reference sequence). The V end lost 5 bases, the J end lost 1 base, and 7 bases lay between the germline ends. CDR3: CASSRRGTDTQYF. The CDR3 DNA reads TGTGCCAGCAGCCGGAGGGGCACAGATACGCAGTATTTT.

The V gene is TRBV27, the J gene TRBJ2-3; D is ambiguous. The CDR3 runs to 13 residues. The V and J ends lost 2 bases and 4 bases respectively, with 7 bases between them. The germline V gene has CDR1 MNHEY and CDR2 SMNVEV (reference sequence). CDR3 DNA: TGTGCCAGCAGTTTAGGAATCCCAGATACGCAGTATTTT. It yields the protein CASSLGIPDTQYF.

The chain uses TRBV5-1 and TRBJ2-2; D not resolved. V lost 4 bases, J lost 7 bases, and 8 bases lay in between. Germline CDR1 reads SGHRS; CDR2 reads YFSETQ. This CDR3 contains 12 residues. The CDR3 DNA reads TGCGCCAGCAGCGTGCCAAGCGGGGAGCTGTTTTTT. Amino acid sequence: CASSVPSGELFF.

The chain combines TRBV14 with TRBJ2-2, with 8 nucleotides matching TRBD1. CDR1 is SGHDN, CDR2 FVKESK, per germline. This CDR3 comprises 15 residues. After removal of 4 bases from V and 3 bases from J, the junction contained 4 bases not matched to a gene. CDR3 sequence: CASSLGQAYTGELFF. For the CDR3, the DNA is TGTGCCAGCAGCCTGGGACAGGCCTACACCGGGGAGCTGTTTTTT.

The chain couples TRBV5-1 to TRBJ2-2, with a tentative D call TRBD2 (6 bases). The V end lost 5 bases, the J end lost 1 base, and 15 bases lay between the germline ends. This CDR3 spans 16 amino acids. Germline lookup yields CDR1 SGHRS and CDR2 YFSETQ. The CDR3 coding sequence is TGCGCCAGCAGTCCGCTGGAGGGGATGAACACCGGGGAGCTGTTTTTT. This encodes CASSPLEGMNTGELFF.

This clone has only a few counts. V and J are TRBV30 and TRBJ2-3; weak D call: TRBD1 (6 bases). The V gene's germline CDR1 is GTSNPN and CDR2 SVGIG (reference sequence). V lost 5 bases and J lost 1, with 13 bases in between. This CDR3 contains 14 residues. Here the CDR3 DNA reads TGTGCCTGGGAAACAGGGACGGGCACAGATACGCAGTATTTT. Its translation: CAWETGTGTDTQYF.

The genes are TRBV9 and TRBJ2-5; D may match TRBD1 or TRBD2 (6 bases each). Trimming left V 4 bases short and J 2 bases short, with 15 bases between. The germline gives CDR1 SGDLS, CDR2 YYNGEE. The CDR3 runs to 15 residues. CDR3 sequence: CASSQAGGGQETQYF. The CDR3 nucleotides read TGTGCCAGCAGCCAGGCCGGAGGGGGACAAGAGACCCAGTACTTC.